This section outlines one T cell receptor beta chain sequence together with its context. Its antigen is undetermined. PCR used 60 Vbeta primers and 13 Jbeta primers. The method was immunoSEQ multiplex PCR; TCRdb's version includes in-frame clones alone and lacks a portion of them. The table records some 150,000 clones, around 72% of them present only once. Germline V gene lookup returns CDR1 MNHNY and CDR2 SVGAGI (reference sequence). The CDR3 length is 14 residues. V gave up 2 bases and J gave up 2 bases; unmatched junction bases: 2. The data were taken from a study of cytomegalovirus exposure and HLA in healthy donors. The study's findings and limits: The authors later found TCR association rates varying by HLA locus, with DRB1 most and HLA-C fewest.

The TCR was taken from a man aged 45-65 years in good health and CMV-seropositive. Sequencing was performed on PBMCs. The rearrangement joins TRBV6-6 to TRBJ1-2, with TRBD1 matching over 7 bases. The CDR3 is CASSYGTANYGYTF. The CDR3 DNA sequence: TGTGCCAGCAGTTACGGGACAGCCAACTATGGCTACACCTTC.